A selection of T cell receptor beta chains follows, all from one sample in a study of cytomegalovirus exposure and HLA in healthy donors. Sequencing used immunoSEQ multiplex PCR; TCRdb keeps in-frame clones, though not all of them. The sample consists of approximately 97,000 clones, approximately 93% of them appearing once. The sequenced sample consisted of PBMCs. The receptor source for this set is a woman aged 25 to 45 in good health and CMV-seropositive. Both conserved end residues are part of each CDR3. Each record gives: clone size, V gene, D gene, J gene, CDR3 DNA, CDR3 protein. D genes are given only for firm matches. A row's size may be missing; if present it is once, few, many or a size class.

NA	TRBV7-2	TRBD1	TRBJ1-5	TGTGCCAGCAGCTTAACCGGGACAGGTAGCAATCAGCCCCAGCATTTT	CASSLTGTGSNQPQHF
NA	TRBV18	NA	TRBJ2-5	TGTGCCAGCTCAGGGAGACAGGAACTACGGGAGACCCAGTACTTC	CASSGRQELRETQYF
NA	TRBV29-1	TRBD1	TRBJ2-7	TGCAGCGTCCAAGGACAGGGGGCTAGGGAGCAGTACTTC	CSVQGQGAREQYF
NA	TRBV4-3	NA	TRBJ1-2	TGCGCCAGCAGCCAAGGCGCAGGTGCCTATGGCTACACCTTC	CASSQGAGAYGYTF
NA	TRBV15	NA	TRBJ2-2	TGTGCCACCAGCAGAGATTTGAGACTAACCGGGGAGCTGTTTTTT	CATSRDLRLTGELFF
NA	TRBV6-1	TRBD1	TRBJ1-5	TGTGCCACCAGTGATCCCGGGACAGGGCATCAGCCCCAGCATTTT	CATSDPGTGHQPQHF
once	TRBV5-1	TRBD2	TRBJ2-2	TGCGCCAGCAGCCCGGGACTAGCGAACACCGGGGAGCTGTTTTTT	CASSPGLANTGELFF
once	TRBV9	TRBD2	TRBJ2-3	TGTGCCAGCAGCGTTTCGGCGGGAGGGATAGATACGCAGTATTTT	CASSVSAGGIDTQYF
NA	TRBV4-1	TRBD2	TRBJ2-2	TGCGCCAGCAGCCCAGGACTAGCGGGAGGGCCCGTGGCCGGGGAGCTGTTTTTT	CASSPGLAGGPVAGELFF
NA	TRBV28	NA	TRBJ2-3	TGTGCCAGCAGTTTAAACAGGGCCCACACAGATACGCAGTATTTT	CASSLNRAHTDTQYF
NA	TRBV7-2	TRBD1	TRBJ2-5	TGTGCCAGCAGCTTAGGGAGGGATTGGGACAGGGAAGTGGAAGAGACCCAGTACTTC	CASSLGRDWDREVEETQYF